Here is one TCR beta chain with its context. The data originate from a study of blood T cell repertoires in COVID-19. Sequencing used immunoSEQ multiplex PCR; TCRdb keeps in-frame clones, though not all of them. Seen here are around 250,000 clones, 80% to 90% observed once, and the top ten hold approximately 2%. Germline CDR1 and CDR2: MDHEN and SYDVKM. V trimming: 8 bases; J trimming: 3 bases; junction bases outside the gene matches: 8. The CDR3 is made up of 14 amino acids. Specimen: PBMCs or T cells enriched from blood (not recorded which). The chain couples TRBV28 to TRBJ1-2; 8 bases fit TRBD1. This TCR was sampled from a woman in her fifties or sixties who had recovered from COVID-19. The CDR3 spells CASALDREDYGYTF. In DNA, the CDR3 is TGTGCCAGCGCTCTGGACAGGGAGGACTATGGCTACACCTTC.